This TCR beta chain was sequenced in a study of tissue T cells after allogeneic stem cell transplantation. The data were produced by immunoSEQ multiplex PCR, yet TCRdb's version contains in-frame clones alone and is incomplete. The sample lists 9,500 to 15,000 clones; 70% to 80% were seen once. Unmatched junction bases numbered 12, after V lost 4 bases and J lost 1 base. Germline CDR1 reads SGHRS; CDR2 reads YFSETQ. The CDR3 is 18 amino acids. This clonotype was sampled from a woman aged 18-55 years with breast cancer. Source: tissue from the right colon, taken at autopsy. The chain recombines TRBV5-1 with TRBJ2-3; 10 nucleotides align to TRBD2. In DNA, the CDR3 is TGCGCCAGCAGCCCCACCCCTAGCGGGGGAGAGGGCACAGATACGCAGTATTTT. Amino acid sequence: CASSPTPSGGEGTDTQYF.